The 5 T cell receptor beta chains reported below all come from one sample, sequenced in a study of T cell responses to AZD1222 COVID-19 vaccine. The data were produced by immunoSEQ multiplex PCR, yet TCRdb's version contains in-frame clones alone and is incomplete. Here the sample spans roughly 140,000 clones, 90% being singletons. The input for sequencing was peripheral blood, taken on day 0 of AZD1222 vaccination. The receptors here all came from an adult in good health.

The chain joins TRBV10-3 to TRBJ2-3, with D tentatively TRBD1 (5 bases). V gave up 9 bases and J gave up 3 bases, with 7 bases separating them. The germline gives CDR1 ENHRY, CDR2 SYGVKD. This CDR3 is 11 amino acids long. The CDR3 here is CAMKGTDTQYF. In DNA form, the CDR3 reads TGTGCCATGAAGGGGACAGATACGCAGTATTTT.

For the CDR3, the DNA is TGTGCCAGCAGTTACTCTCCCCTGGACAGGGCTAGGAACGAGCAGTACTTC. Protein: CASSYSPLDRARNEQYF. V gene TRBV6-2 or TRBV6-3 combines with J gene TRBJ2-7, with TRBD1 matching over 8 bases. Per germline, CDR1 MNHEY and CDR2 SVGEGT. Unmatched junction bases numbered 12, after V lost 0 bases and J lost 5 bases. The CDR3 is made up of 17 amino acids.

V usage is TRBV19 and J usage is TRBJ2-7; D is unclear. In germline, CDR1 is LNHDA, CDR2 SQIVND (reference sequence). This CDR3 has 16 residues. The V end was cut by 4 bases, the J end by 0 bases, with 16 bases between. The CDR3 here is CASSTRDGRSSYEQYF. The CDR3 region has the DNA TGTGCCAGTAGTACCCGCGATGGACGGAGCTCCTACGAGCAGTACTTC.

This chain uses TRBV2 with TRBJ1-2; 7 bases match TRBD1. The germline CDR1 and CDR2 sequences are SNHLY and FYNNEI. J gave up 0 bases and V 5 bases, and 6 bases lay outside the gene matches. The CDR3 consists of 15 residues. The CDR3 loop reads CASSYTGEPNYGYTF. The CDR3 DNA reads as TGTGCCAGCAGTTACACAGGGGAACCTAACTATGGCTACACCTTC.

V gene TRBV2 combines with J gene TRBJ1-2; D remains ambiguous. Between the trimmed V and J ends, which lost 6 bases and 6 bases, there was a span of 8 bases. The CDR3 totals 11 residues. CDR1 is SNHLY, CDR2 FYNNEI, per germline. Here the CDR3 DNA reads TGTGCCAGCAGCTTACAGAATGGCTACACCTTC. Translated: CASSLQNGYTF. Variable domain in full (rest from reference TRBV2 and TRBJ1-2): EPEVTQTPSHQVTQMGQEVILRCVPISNHLYFYWYRQILGQKVEFLVSFYNNEISEKSEIFDDQFSVERPDGSNFTLKIRSTKLEDSAMYFCASSLQNGYTFGSGTRLTVV.